This T cell receptor beta chain comes out of a study of blood T cell repertoires in COVID-19. Study-level background: Sites in the United States, Italy and Spain provided acute and convalescent COVID-19 samples. Sample material is recorded as cDNA or gDNA derived from T cells, B-cell-depleted T cells, or PBMCs.

This clone is a singleton in its sample. V was clipped by 0 bases and J by 11 bases, with 14 bases between them. The germline V gene has CDR1 GTSNPN and CDR2 SVGIG (reference sequence). This CDR3 is built from 13 residues. Per the original methods: Nucleated cell counts were estimated from reference gene primer amplification. TCRdb's copy holds only in-frame clones and misses some; the assay was immunoSEQ multiplex PCR. From that table come the V and J calls and clone size; the DNA was used to work out D and trimming. Among 150,000 to 200,000 clones listed, 80% to 90% were seen once. Sample: peripheral blood. The sequence came from a woman aged 50 to 60 with acute or convalescent COVID-19. This chain joins TRBV30 and TRBJ1-3; weak D call: TRBD1 (5 bases). The CDR3 sequence is CAWSVRDGGAIYF. Here the CDR3 DNA reads TGTGCCTGGAGTGTACGGGACGGAGGGGCCATATATTTT.